Listed below are T cell receptor beta chains from one sample, sequenced in a study of blood T cell repertoires in COVID-19. The repertoire was sequenced with immunoSEQ multiplex PCR; TCRdb's copy has only in-frame clones and lacks some. The sample lists around 400,000 clones, about 88% occurring once. The sequenced sample was PBMCs or T cells enriched from blood (not recorded which). The receptors originated from a woman aged 18-29 years who had been exposed to COVID-19. The CDR3 runs from the conserved cysteine through the conserved F or W. The D gene is left open where the match is weak. The size entry is marked missing in some rows and otherwise reads once, few, many or a size class.

>-|TRBJ1-5|TRBV5-1|TRBD1
CASSPGQGNQPQHF
TGCGCCAGCAGCCCGGGACAGGGGAATCAGCCCCAGCATTTT
>-|TRBJ2-1|TRBV29-1|TRBD2
CSAGLAGGNYNEQFF
TGCAGCGCCGGACTAGCGGGAGGAAACTACAATGAGCAGTTCTTC
>-|TRBJ2-7|TRBV6-2/TRBV6-3|-
CASSFYGGSYEQYF
TGTGCCAGCAGTTTCTACGGGGGCTCCTACGAGCAGTACTTC
>-|TRBJ2-2|TRBV19|TRBD2
CGAGTRGGELFF
TGTGGGGCCGGGACTAGAGGCGGGGAGCTGTTTTTT
>-|TRBJ1-1|TRBV6-5|-
CASSYSIIGTNTEAFF
TGTGCCAGCAGTTACTCGATCATAGGGACAAACACTGAAGCTTTCTTT
>-|TRBJ2-3|TRBV18|TRBD1
CASSYDRARTDTQYF
TGTGCCAGCTCATACGACAGGGCGCGCACAGATACGCAGTATTTT
>once|TRBJ2-7|TRBV7-8|-
CASTSPSSYEQYF
TGTGCCAGCACCTCCCCGAGTTCCTACGAGCAGTACTTC
>once|TRBJ2-1|TRBV19|-
CASSIEAGVDEQFF
TGTGCCAGTAGTATAGAGGCAGGGGTCGATGAGCAGTTCTTC
>-|TRBJ2-2|TRBV19|TRBD1
CASHPPGTGNTGELFF
TGTGCCAGTCACCCACCCGGGACAGGGAACACCGGGGAGCTGTTTTTT
>-|TRBJ2-2|TRBV28|-
CASKDPGLRAGELFF
TGTGCCAGCAAGGACCCGGGACTCAGAGCCGGGGAGCTGTTTTTT
>-|TRBJ1-6|TRBV6-4|-
CAIPWGGRNSPLHF
TGTGCCATCCCCTGGGGGGGTCGTAATTCACCCCTCCACTTT
>-|TRBJ1-2|TRBV30|-
CAWQGAGGYTF
TGTGCCTGGCAAGGAGCGGGGGGCTACACCTTC
>-|TRBJ1-5|TRBV6-5|-
CASTVRGVVNQPQHF
TGTGCCAGCACCGTTAGGGGCGTCGTCAATCAGCCCCAGCATTTT
>-|TRBJ2-7|TRBV10-1|TRBD1
CASSGTGGYEQYF
TGCGCCAGCAGTGGGACAGGGGGCTACGAGCAGTACTTC
>-|TRBJ2-1|TRBV5-1|TRBD2
CASSGLAGTYNEQFF
TGCGCCAGCAGCGGGCTAGCGGGAACCTACAATGAGCAGTTCTTC
>-|TRBJ2-7|TRBV7-8|TRBD1
CASSADRGASYEQYF
TGTGCCAGCAGCGCGGACAGGGGCGCCTCCTACGAGCAGTACTTC
>-|TRBJ2-7|TRBV10-3|-
CAISESSGTTRHEQYF
TGTGCCATCAGTGAGTCGTCCGGGACAACGAGGCACGAGCAGTACTTC
>-|TRBJ2-2|TRBV29-1|TRBD1
CSVEGGTGGPNTGELFF
TGCAGCGTGGAAGGTGGGACAGGGGGCCCGAACACCGGGGAGCTGTTTTTT
>-|TRBJ2-6|TRBV19|TRBD1
CATSLTGAGANVLTF
TGTGCCACCTCTCTGACAGGGGCTGGGGCCAACGTCCTGACTTTC
>few|TRBJ1-4|TRBV6-9|TRBD1
CASNATGHLGEKLFF
TGTGCCAGCAACGCGACAGGGCACCTGGGTGAAAAACTGTTTTTT
>-|TRBJ2-7|TRBV5-1|TRBD1
CASSLGGGEYEQYF
TGCGCCAGCAGCTTGGGAGGGGGCGAATACGAGCAGTACTTC
>-|TRBJ2-7|TRBV3-1/TRBV3-2|-
CASSQVPQGYEQYF
TGTGCCAGCAGCCAAGTTCCGCAGGGCTACGAGCAGTACTTC
>-|TRBJ2-7|TRBV9|-
CASSASFPDEQYF
TGTGCCAGCAGCGCCTCTTTCCCTGACGAGCAGTACTTC
>-|TRBJ2-1|TRBV5-1|TRBD2
CASSSLTSGALYNEQFF
TGCGCCAGCAGCTCCTTGACTAGCGGAGCCCTTTACAATGAGCAGTTCTTC
>-|TRBJ2-2|TRBV10-3|TRBD2
CAISEHREEDTGELFF
TGTGCCATCAGTGAGCACCGGGAGGAAGACACCGGGGAGCTGTTTTTT
>-|TRBJ1-3|TRBV13|TRBD1
CASSWGQGIGNTIYF
TGTGCCAGCAGCTGGGGACAGGGGATAGGAAACACCATATATTTT
>-|TRBJ2-3|TRBV5-4|TRBD2
CASSPVGTLAGGLGGQYF
TGTGCCAGCAGCCCCGTGGGGACTCTAGCGGGGGGGCTCGGGGGGCAGTATTTT
>-|TRBJ2-5|TRBV7-9|TRBD2
CASSFADTGGPLKETQYF
TGTGCCAGCAGCTTCGCCGATACGGGGGGGCCGTTGAAAGAGACCCAGTACTTC